The 32 T cell receptor beta chains reported below all come from one sample, sequenced in a study of regulatory T cells in long-lasting Graves disease. Time point meaning: newly diagnosed GD, antithyroid drugs for less than 3 months. Extracted PBMC RNA gave rise to the TCR library. Arm-PCR of CDR3 regions and iRepertoire HTBI primers were used to build TCR beta libraries. TCRdb independently ran MiXCR on the multiplex PCR reads; one entry per CDR3 protein. In the table there are hundreds of thousands of distinct CDR3 sequences, roughly 15% of which are singletons. A further study also used this sample, focusing on T cells in Graves' hyperthyroidism and ophthalmopathy.

The sample consisted of peripheral blood mononuclear cells (PBMCs), taken at new diagnosis, from a patient treated with antithyroid drugs. The receptors derive from a woman younger than 45 with Graves disease.

This clonotype has a count of ten or more. The rearrangement joins TRBV6-1 to TRBJ2-7; the match to TRBD2 covers 7 bases. V dropped 4 bases and J dropped 6; count of bases not matched to a gene: 6. There are 13 residues in the CDR3. Germline CDR1 MNHNS, CDR2 SASEGT. In DNA form, the CDR3 reads TGTGCCAGCAGTGCCCGGACTAGTGTCGAGCAGTACTTC. The encoded protein is CASSARTSVEQYF.

This clonotype was seen a handful of times. The CDR3 DNA reads as TGCGCCAGCAGCGCGACACTATTCACAGATACGCAGTATTTT. It is translated as CASSATLFTDTQYF. The V gene is TRBV5-1, the J gene TRBJ2-3; D is undetermined. The CDR3 covers 14 residues. The germline V and J ends were trimmed by 4 bases and 2 bases, with 11 bases remaining between them. Germline V CDR1 and CDR2: SGHRS, YFSETQ.

In this sample, this clonotype turned up many times. V usage is TRBV27 and J usage is TRBJ2-7; D is perhaps TRBD1 or TRBD2 (5 bases each). The CDR3 runs 16 residues. V was clipped by 5 bases and J by 0 bases, with 17 bases between them. Looked up from germline, CDR1 is MNHEY and CDR2 is SMNVEV (reference sequence). In DNA form, the CDR3 reads TGTGCCAGCAGTCAGCGACCGGGGACGAGCTCCTACGAGCAGTACTTC. Translated: CASSQRPGTSSYEQYF.

The CDR3 nucleotides read TGTGCCAGCAGCCCTGGACTAGCGCCCGAGCAGTTCTTC. Translating gives CASSPGLAPEQFF. V and J are TRBV7-9 and TRBJ2-1; 9 bases are shared with TRBD2. The CDR3 contains 13 residues. V shed 5 bases, J shed 10 bases, and the junction held 6 bases outside the gene matches. CDR1 is SEHNR and CDR2 is FQNEAQ in the germline V gene (reference sequence).

This clonotype has a handful of counts. The V and J genes are TRBV20-1 and TRBJ2-3, with 10 bases aligning to TRBD2. The CDR3 spans 16 residues. J was trimmed by 4 bases and V by 6 bases; bases with no gene match: 13. Germline loops: CDR1 DFQATT, CDR2 SNEGSKA (reference sequence). The CDR3 spells CSATREREGRSDTQYF. The DNA for the CDR3 is TGCAGTGCCACCAGAGAGCGGGAGGGCCGGTCAGATACGCAGTATTTT.

This chain joins TRBV5-8 and TRBJ2-1; D is uncertain. CDR3 length equals 15 residues. V gave up 1 base and J gave up 3 bases, with 11 bases separating them. Germline lookup yields CDR1 SGHTS and CDR2 YDEGEE. CDR3 amino acids: CASSLRPTVYNEQFF. The CDR3 DNA sequence: TGTGCCAGCAGCTTGAGGCCTACAGTCTACAATGAGCAGTTCTTC.

This chain uses TRBV19 with TRBJ2-7; the match to TRBD1 covers 10 bases. Germline V gene sequence: CDR1 LNHDA, CDR2 SQIVND (reference sequence). The CDR3 has 14 residues. V was pared by 3 bases and J by 4 bases, with 3 bases of the junction left unmatched. The CDR3 here is CASSMGQGKYEQYF. For the CDR3, the DNA is TGTGCCAGTAGTATGGGACAGGGGAAGTACGAGCAGTACTTC.

At least ten counts were recorded for this clonotype. V and J are TRBV7-2 and TRBJ2-3, with 14 positions matching TRBD2. The CDR3 extends over 19 amino acids. Trimming at V came to 5 bases and at J to 2 bases, leaving 12 bases not matched to a gene. CDR1 and CDR2 from the germline V gene are SGHTA and FQGNSA. The CDR3 loop is CASSNAGLAGGSHTDTQYF. The CDR3 DNA is TGTGCCAGCAGCAATGCCGGACTAGCGGGAGGCTCTCACACAGATACGCAGTATTTT.

This clonotype was picked up many times. The chain links TRBV2 to TRBJ2-5; a possible D gene is TRBD1 (6 bases). Trimming took off 7 bases at V and 3 bases at J, with 18 bases between the two ends. The germline V gene encodes CDR1 SNHLY and CDR2 FYNNEI. CDR3 length equals 15 residues. The CDR3 here is CASNDVGTPKETQYF. For the CDR3, the DNA is TGTGCCAGCAATGACGTTGGGACACCAAAAGAGACCCAGTACTTC.

The chain uses TRBV7-3 and TRBJ2-1, with 9 bases fitting TRBD1. The junction had 4 bases not matched to a gene; V was cut back by 5 bases and J by 2 bases. CDR1 and CDR2 from the germline V gene are SGHTA and FQGTGA. The CDR3 is 15 residues long. The CDR3 sequence is CASSRDRGAYNEQFF. The CDR3 bases are TGTGCCAGCAGCCGCGACAGGGGGGCCTACAATGAGCAGTTCTTC.

This clonotype was detected ten times or more. The J gene is TRBJ2-4, the V gene TRBV28; TRBD2 is a possible D gene (5 bases). The V end lost 7 bases, the J end lost 9 bases, and 22 bases lay between the germline ends. CDR3 length: 15 amino acids. Germline CDR1 reads MDHEN; CDR2 reads SYDVKM. DNA for the CDR3: TGTGCCAGCACTTCCCCGGCGGGTTCGTGGGGCATTCAGTACTTC. Translating it yields CASTSPAGSWGIQYF.

In its sample, this clonotype was seen many times. The chain recombines TRBV28 with TRBJ1-1; 7 bases map to TRBD1. Germline values: CDR1 MDHEN, CDR2 SYDVKM. CDR3 length equals 15 residues. V trimming: 2 bases; J trimming: 6 bases; junction bases outside the gene matches: 9. As DNA, the CDR3 is TGTGCCAGCAGTTTAATGGCAGGGGGGAGAGCTGAAGCTTTCTTT. This translates into CASSLMAGGRAEAFF.

V gene TRBV20-1 combines with J gene TRBJ1-2; tentative D call: TRBD1 (6 bases). Deletions cut 7 bases from V and 8 bases from J, with 32 bases between. Germline V gene sequence: CDR1 DFQATT, CDR2 SNEGSKA (reference sequence). The CDR3 length is 17 residues. The CDR3 DNA is TGCAGTGTTACAGAGAGGAGAACGGGGGCCCGGTCAGGGGGCTACACCTTC. Protein sequence: CSVTERRTGARSGGYTF.

The chain has TRBV20-1 and TRBJ2-5, with no clear D. Trimming pared 5 bases from V and 2 bases from J, leaving 3 bases between. This CDR3 has 10 amino acids. Germline-derived CDR1 and CDR2 are DFQATT and SNEGSKA (reference sequence). The CDR3 region is CSAYQETQYF. The CDR3 coding sequence is TGCAGTGCTTATCAAGAGACCCAGTACTTC.

In this sample, this clonotype turned up a few times. V gene TRBV6-1 combines with J gene TRBJ2-5, with 8 bases that match TRBD1. V lost 6 bases to trimming and J lost 4 bases; unmatched junction nucleotides: 13. CDR3 length: 16 residues. The germline gives CDR1 MNHNS, CDR2 SASEGT. The CDR3: CASRAAIGQGGETQYF. DNA for the CDR3: TGTGCCAGCAGGGCGGCCATCGGACAGGGTGGAGAGACCCAGTACTTC.

This clonotype was observed at least ten times. The chain couples TRBV2 to TRBJ1-1; D gene unclear. Trimming shortened V by 10 bases and J by 4 bases, and 16 bases separated the two germline ends. The CDR3 extends over 13 amino acids. Germline loops: CDR1 SNHLY, CDR2 FYNNEI. DNA for the CDR3: TGTGCCATCCGTCGGGGAATTAGCACTGAAGCTTTCTTT. This sequence encodes CAIRRGISTEAFF.

This clonotype was observed a few times. This chain uses TRBV9 with TRBJ2-3; perhaps TRBD2 as D (7 bases). The CDR3 is made up of 17 amino acids. Germline assignment: CDR1 SGDLS and CDR2 YYNGEE. The ends were cut back, 4 bases at V and 4 bases at J, with 22 bases in the middle. The CDR3, as DNA: TGTGCCAGCAGCCCTCGAGGGGGGGCGGGAGTACCAGATACGCAGTATTTT. It yields the protein CASSPRGGAGVPDTQYF.

As for this clonotype: A read error is possible here, since a much larger clone lies one base away. The chain has TRBV11-3 and TRBJ1-5; D may be TRBD1 (5 bases). CDR3 size: 15 residues. Per germline, CDR1 SGHNT and CDR2 YENEEA. CDR3 DNA: TGTGCCAGCAGCTTAGGGGGCAGAGTAATCCAGCGCCAGCATTTT. This gives the protein CASSLGGRVIQRQHF.

This clonotype has ten or more counts. The chain combines TRBV12-3 or TRBV12-4 with TRBJ1-2, with D unclear. The CDR3 covers 15 residues. Deletions cut 2 bases from V and 4 bases from J, with 14 bases between. CDR3 region: CASSLTGRAVYGYTF. The CDR3 nucleotides are TGTGCCAGCAGTTTAACCGGCCGGGCCGTCTATGGCTACACCTTC.

The table lists this clonotype with many counts. The chain employs TRBV7-3 and TRBJ2-5; 7 bases map to TRBD1. The length of the CDR3 is 13 residues. The ends lost 8 bases at V and 5 bases at J; junction bases unmatched: 8. In germline, CDR1 is SGHTA, CDR2 FQGTGA. This chain's CDR3 is CASSKDRRETQYF. CDR3 coding DNA: TGTGCCAGCTCCAAGGACAGGCGGGAGACCCAGTACTTC. Filled out from reference TRBV7-3 and TRBJ2-5, the complete variable domain reads GAGVSQTPSNKVTEKGKYVELRCDPISGHTALYWYRQSLGQGPEFLIYFQGTGAADDSGLPNDRFFAVRPEGSVSTLKIQRTERGDSAVYLCASSKDRRETQYFGPGTRLLVL.

About this clonotype itself: The DNA is left out, because the CDR3 cannot be placed on it with certainty; the CDR3 is given as TCRdb lists it. The rearrangement joins TRBV6-1 to TRBJ1-5; TRBD1, the table's D call, lacks a check against the DNA. Germline V gene sequence: CDR1 MNHNS, CDR2 SASEGT. The CDR3 length is 20 residues, termini included. CDR3 amino acids: CASKGDSPRQYFGPGQPQHF.

The chain joins TRBV6-1 to TRBJ1-1, with 9 bases lining up with TRBD1. V dropped 1 base and J dropped 6; count of bases not matched to a gene: 9. The V gene's germline CDR1 is MNHNS and CDR2 SASEGT. This CDR3 is 16 amino acids long. The CDR3 protein is CASSEGIGQGKAEAFF. For the CDR3, the DNA is TGTGCCAGCAGTGAAGGGATCGGACAGGGGAAAGCTGAAGCTTTCTTT.

This clonotype has a count of ten or more. The V and J genes are TRBV9 and TRBJ2-5; 13 positions agree with TRBD2. The CDR3 is 16 residues long. Germline trimming cut 3 bases from V and 5 bases from J; bases unmatched to any gene: 7. The germline CDR1 and CDR2 sequences are SGDLS and YYNGEE. Here the CDR3 DNA reads TGTGCCAGCAGCGACGGGACTAGCGGGATAGGGGAGACCCAGTACTTC. This encodes CASSDGTSGIGETQYF.

This clonotype occurred many times. The rearrangement uses TRBV12-3 or TRBV12-4 and TRBJ2-1; 7 bases agree with TRBD2. V shed 5 bases and J 7 bases; nucleotides not matched to a gene: 8. The CDR3 totals 14 residues. CDR3 loop: CASSKAGIRNEQFF. CDR3 sequence (DNA): TGTGCCAGCAGTAAAGCGGGAATAAGGAATGAGCAGTTCTTC.

In this sample, this clonotype turned up many times. V is TRBV2 and J is TRBJ1-1; TRBD1 aligns across 7 bases. J gave up 5 bases and V 5 bases, and 2 bases lay outside the gene matches. Germline V gene data show CDR1 as SNHLY and CDR2 as FYNNEI. The CDR3 has 12 residues. The DNA of the CDR3 is TGTGCCAGCAGTAACAGGGGTACTGAAGCTTTCTTT. Its translation: CASSNRGTEAFF.

The chain combines TRBV9 with TRBJ2-5; possibly TRBD1 for D (5 bases). The CDR3 contains 16 residues. The V end lost 2 bases, the J end lost 1 base, and 15 bases lay between the germline ends. The germline V gene encodes CDR1 SGDLS and CDR2 YYNGEE. DNA of the CDR3: TGTGCCAGCAGCGTCTATTCCCGACAGCCCCAAGAGACCCAGTACTTC. Residues: CASSVYSRQPQETQYF.

There are many counts of this clonotype. This chain uses TRBV2 with TRBJ1-5; no reliable D call. V was clipped by 4 bases and J by 9 bases, with 13 bases between them. CDR1 is SNHLY, CDR2 FYNNEI, per germline. The CDR3 has 13 amino acids. CDR3 coding DNA: TGTGCCAGCAGTGGAGGGATGAGGCGGCCCCAGCATTTT. Translation gives CASSGGMRRPQHF.

V gene TRBV20-1 combines with J gene TRBJ2-3; D might be TRBD2 (5 bases). The germline V gene encodes CDR1 DFQATT and CDR2 SNEGSKA (reference sequence). V was pared by 6 bases and J by 8 bases, with 24 bases between. This CDR3 has 15 residues. CDR3 bases: TGCAGTGCCAGAAAACTCCAGGAGGTTGATTCTACGCAGTATTTT. Amino acids: CSARKLQEVDSTQYF.

This clonotype was counted only a few times. The V call is TRBV3-1, the J call TRBJ2-1; tentative D call: TRBD1 (5 bases). Germline loops: CDR1 LGHDT, CDR2 YNNKEL (reference sequence). The CDR3 extends over 13 amino acids. The V gene lost 4 bases and the J gene lost 7 bases, with 11 bases spanning the gap. CDR3 region: CASSRIQANEQFF. CDR3 sequence (DNA): TGTGCCAGCAGCCGCATACAGGCAAATGAGCAGTTCTTC.

The V and J genes are TRBV20-1 and TRBJ2-1; the D is unclear. This CDR3 spans 16 amino acids. V lost 3 bases, J lost 4 bases, and 19 bases lay in between. Germline V gene sequence: CDR1 DFQATT, CDR2 SNEGSKA (reference sequence). CDR3 sequence reads: CSARNLESDDYNEQFF. CDR3 DNA: TGCAGTGCTAGGAATCTTGAGAGCGACGATTACAATGAGCAGTTCTTC.

The chain is built from TRBV7-9 and TRBJ2-2, with TRBD1 matching 8 bases. V was clipped by 7 bases and J by 6 bases; unmatched bases: 4. The CDR3 is 13 amino acids. Germline values: CDR1 SEHNR, CDR2 FQNEAQ (reference sequence). This chain's CDR3 is CASTIQGAGELFF. CDR3 coding DNA: TGTGCCAGCACCATACAGGGGGCCGGGGAGCTGTTTTTT.

In this sample, this clonotype turned up many times. The V gene is TRBV29-1, the J gene TRBJ2-5; 7 nucleotides align to TRBD2. CDR3 length: 14 residues. Germline V gene sequence: CDR1 SQVTM, CDR2 ANQGSEA. The V and J ends lost 4 bases and 4 bases, in that order; junction bases with no gene match: 9. The CDR3 DNA reads TGCAGCGTTGTCCCGGGAGGTTCGGGAGAGACCCAGTACTTC. Its translation: CSVVPGGSGETQYF.